This TCR beta chain came from a study of cytomegalovirus exposure and HLA in healthy donors. Study-level points and caveats: In a later analysis, around 18,000 TCR beta sequences were associated with HLA alleles at 0.05 false discovery rate.

60 Vbeta and 13 Jbeta primers were used in PCR. This table comes from immunoSEQ multiplex PCR, and its TCRdb copy is limited to in-frame clones, with some not included. The data show over 150,000 clones, almost 85% seen once. In regard to this clone: As yet, its antigen is unknown.

CDR1 and CDR2 from the germline V gene are MGHDK and SYGVNS. The CDR3 extends over 14 amino acids. V dropped 10 bases and J dropped 2 bases, with 14 bases sitting between them. Healthy people donating bone marrow made up the donors. When sampled, the donors appeared nominally healthy, though they likely had unrecorded immune exposures. The TCR sequence derives from a boy aged 2 to 9 in good health and CMV-seronegative. Sequencing input: PBMCs. The chain couples TRBV25-1 to TRBJ2-2; D is perhaps TRBD2 (7 bases). CDR3: CATTGGLNTGELFF. The CDR3 region has the DNA TGTGCCACCACGGGGGGCCTAAACACCGGGGAGCTGTTTTTT. Together with reference TRBV25-1 and TRBJ2-2, the CDR3 gives the full variable domain: EADIYQTPRYLVIGTGKKITLECSQTMGHDKMYWYQQDPGMELHLIHYSYGVNSTEKGDLSSESTVSRIRTEHFPLTLESARPSHTSQYLCATTGGLNTGELFFGEGSRLTVL.